This T cell receptor beta chain was captured by sequencing in a study of shared clonotypes between healthy human individuals. In regard to this clone: The sample holds other DNA sequences that translate to the same CDR3.

Using immunoSEQ multiplex PCR, the repertoire was profiled, and TCRdb retains in-frame clones only, with some absent. The sample consists of a few million clones, just over 90% of them appearing once. This CDR3 region has 12 residues. V was trimmed by 3 bases and J by 6 bases, leaving 7 bases between them. Germline CDR1 SNHLY, CDR2 FYNNEI. The chain employs TRBV2 and TRBJ2-3; D gene ambiguous. The receptor's source is a man aged 18-30 years in good health. Source material: naive CD4+ T cells sorted from blood. Documented subset: CD45RA+ positively selected. The chain's CDR3 is CASSEWVDTQYF. The CDR3 DNA follows: TGTGCCAGCAGTGAGTGGGTGGATACGCAGTATTTT.